This paragraph covers one T cell receptor beta chain sequence. What this receptor recognizes is not known. Per-nucleotide qualities are absent, and no much larger clonotype sits a single base away. The data originate from a study of T-cell memory formation after mild COVID-19 listed by TCRdb under 2021. With respect to the entire study: TCR sequence clusters from the two donors were found to be largely donor specific. Longitudinal TCRalpha and TCRbeta repertoire sequencing tracked T-cell clones expanding and contracting after mild COVID-19 in a couple of donors. The cohort was made up of two young adult volunteers, one female and one male, who were previously healthy.

The paper's findings and limits, for the study overall: Contracting CD4+ clones appeared mostly in the CM and EM memory subsets, whereas CD8+ clones were enriched in EMRA. Only two mild cases were covered in the study, and larger cohorts including severe cases with pre-infection samples were considered necessary. Whether the second-wave clones peaking on day 37 were SARS-CoV-2 specific was not confirmed. Some responding clones were found in pre-infection memory, which suggests that pre-existing cross-reactive memory T cells took part in the SARS-CoV-2 response. Clones contracting from day 15 to 85 had balanced CD4/CD8 phenotypes, while a second wave expanding from day 15 to 37 was biased towards CD4+.

The CDR3 contains 12 residues, cysteine and phenylalanine counted. The DNA shown is the 36-base CDR3, in frame from base 1. Here V drops 11 bases and J drops 3 bases, and the junction holds 7 bases not matched to any gene. CDR1 and CDR2 were assigned from the germline V gene as SNHLY and FYNNEI. Ficoll-Paque density gradient centrifugation was the method used to isolate PBMCs. The sequencing machine was an Illumina NovaSeq 6000. Using 5'RACE with constant-segment primers, TCRalpha and TCRbeta cDNA libraries were constructed, with sample barcodes and unique molecular identifiers added in the process. RNA was extracted from every sample with Trizol reagent. Library amplification was performed in two PCR steps, and a second sample barcode and Illumina TruSeq adapters were introduced in the second step. Libraries were sequenced on an Illumina NovaSeq with 2 x 150 bp paired-end reads. The paper's data handling went like this. With migec v1.2.7, reads were demultiplexed and then collapsed into UMI-guided consensus sequences. Using mixcr v2.1.11, UMI consensuses were aligned to TRA and TRB V and J templates and then assembled into clonotypes. A clonotype was counted as expanded or contracted only when both edgeR and NoisET called the clonotype significant, with the noise models trained on biological replicates. For edgeR calls, the thresholds were a false discovery rate-adjusted p below 0.01 and a log2 fold-change of 1. As an exploratory analysis of dynamics, max-normalized trajectories of the 1000 most abundant clonotypes were examined with PCA combined with hierarchical clustering. The CD4 or CD8 phenotype of responding clones was assigned using the separately sequenced CD4+ and CD8+ repertoires. Using fastp at Q25 and MiXCR, TCRdb reprocessed the public reads and kept productive beta chains. A single entry per CDR3 protein holds the most common genes and DNA from its merged rows. TCRdb, not the authors, supplied the V and J calls. The sample data list about 81,000 distinct CDR3 sequences, and around 27% of these were observed just once. The ten largest clones add up to 42% of the sample.

Sequencing was done on a sample of PBMCs or a T cell subset sorted from them (not recorded which). Rearrangement joined TRBV2 to TRBJ2-7; TRBD1 agrees with 7 junctional bases. The clonotype was recovered from a man aged 18 to 30 who had mild COVID-19 (a few samples of this study predate the infection). The sample titles of this study are shuffled in the database, so cell type and time point are left out; the donor was told from shared clones. The base sequence is TGTGCCCAGGGGGAAATCGGCTACGAGCAGTACTTC. This codes for CAQGEIGYEQYF.